This T cell receptor beta chain was documented in a study of neurological immune-mediated disorders. Findings and caveats of the study: One related-CDR3 cluster, found by phylogenetic grouping, held repertoires of 18 of 34 multiple sclerosis patients and is a possible signature. The absence of any CDR3 amino acid sequence shared by expanded clones across subjects suggests that repertoires were private in all groups. Neither clinical nor MRI features were found to be associated with the multiple sclerosis repertoire cluster.

Time point described: longitudinal time-point 1 (baseline). Over 170 million TCR-beta sequences, together covering 15-18 subjects, were produced by every individual sequencing run that was carried out. MiXCR was run by TCRdb on the 5' RACE reads, yielding one entry per CDR3 protein. The sample has tens of thousands of distinct CDR3 sequences, more than 3% seen once; the top ten hold around 7.7%. Trimming removed 5 bases from V and 5 bases from J; junction bases left unmatched: 12. This CDR3 contains 16 residues. Germline loops: CDR1 SGHRS, CDR2 YFSETQ. This clonotype was seen ten or more times. Its antigen is not known.

The receptor comes from a woman in her sixties or seventies with multiple sclerosis. The sequenced sample was PBMCs. This sequence joins TRBV5-1 and TRBJ2-1; the match to TRBD1 covers 8 bases. The CDR3 region is CASSPSAGGADNEQFF. In DNA form, the CDR3 reads TGCGCCAGCAGTCCATCTGCAGGGGGCGCCGACAATGAGCAGTTCTTC.